Following are 6 T cell receptor beta chains from one sample sequenced in a study of T cell responses to AZD1222 COVID-19 vaccine. The table came from immunoSEQ multiplex PCR; TCRdb's copy has only in-frame clones and leaves some out. The sample yields about 27,000 clones, 92% seen once. Here the sequenced sample was peripheral blood, taken 28 days after the second AZD1222 dose. The receptors were sampled from an adult who received the AZD1222 COVID-19 vaccine.

This chain joins TRBV5-6 and TRBJ1-4, with TRBD1 identical over 9 bases. With 3 bases clipped from V and 5 bases from J, the junction kept 2 bases outside the gene matches. The CDR3 has 14 residues. Germline V gene lookup returns CDR1 SGHDT and CDR2 YYEEEE. The CDR3 spells CASSYRGQNEKLFF. The CDR3 region has the DNA TGTGCCAGCAGCTACAGGGGGCAGAATGAAAAACTGTTTTTT.

The chain recombines TRBV21-1 with TRBJ2-5; the DNA was not used to check the table's D call, TRBD2. TRBV21-1 is shown as a pseudogene. CDR3 length: 19 amino acids. The CDR3 here is CASSGGGLAGGPEQETQYF. For the CDR3, the DNA is TGTGCCAGCAGCGGGGGAGGACTAGCGGGAGGGCCGGAACAAGAGACCCAGTACTTC.

The chain employs TRBV7-2 and TRBJ2-7, with 9 positions matching TRBD1. There are 15 residues in the CDR3. Trimming removed 1 base from V and 2 bases from J; junction bases left unmatched: 3. Germline values: CDR1 SGHTA, CDR2 FQGNSA. CDR3 region: CASSLGGQGAYEQYF. CDR3 nucleotide sequence: TGTGCCAGCAGCTTAGGGGGACAGGGAGCCTACGAGCAGTACTTC.

This clone has just one count. The V call is TRBV2, the J call TRBJ1-4; 7 nucleotides align to TRBD1. From germline, CDR1 is SNHLY and CDR2 FYNNEI. V lost 8 bases to trimming and J lost 5 bases; unmatched junction nucleotides: 5. The CDR3 runs to 13 residues. The CDR3 DNA reads as TGTGCCAGCCGAAGGACAGGAAATGAAAAACTGTTTTTT. Translating gives CASRRTGNEKLFF.

The chain employs TRBV7-3 and TRBJ1-6; D is undetermined. The germline V gene has CDR1 SGHTA and CDR2 FQGTGA. The CDR3 runs to 17 residues. The V and J ends lost 5 bases and 3 bases respectively, with 17 bases between them. In DNA, the CDR3 is TGTGCCAGCAGCCGAAGAGGGAAAGCCTTCTATAATTCACCCCTCCACTTT. Its translation: CASSRRGKAFYNSPLHF.

The V gene is TRBV29-1, the J gene TRBJ1-1; no clear D. Germline V gene lookup returns CDR1 SQVTM and CDR2 ANQGSEA. Trimming pared 4 bases from V and 2 bases from J, leaving 14 bases between. This CDR3 spans 14 amino acids. CDR3 protein: CSVAVQAGNTEAFF. Written as DNA, the CDR3 is TGCAGCGTTGCCGTGCAGGCCGGAAACACTGAAGCTTTCTTT.